This T cell receptor beta chain stems from a study of blood T cell repertoires in COVID-19. Looking at the study overall: The study drew acute and convalescent COVID-19 samples from the United States, Italy and Spain. In each case, the material was cDNA or gDNA derived from T cells, B-cell-depleted T cells, or PBMCs.

The table lists this clone with a count of one. Per the authors' pipeline: Amplification of reference gene primers provided the estimated nucleated cell counts. Here immunoSEQ multiplex PCR was the method, and the copy in TCRdb shows in-frame clones only, minus some. V and J calls and clone size are given by that table; D and trimming were obtained from the DNA. Of over 70,000 clones listed, 76% are singletons. Looked up from germline, CDR1 is SGHTA and CDR2 is FQGNSA. The CDR3 is 15 amino acids. The germline V and J ends were trimmed by 3 bases and 7 bases, with 15 bases remaining between them. This sequence originates from a man aged 70-80 years with acute or convalescent COVID-19. This chain uses TRBV7-2 with TRBJ2-2; TRBD1 is a possible D gene (7 bases). Sequencing used peripheral blood. The CDR3 spells CASSFRTGGIGELFF. The CDR3 DNA reads TGTGCCAGCAGCTTTCGGACAGGAGGGATCGGGGAGCTGTTTTTT.